This TCR beta chain comes out of a study of blood T cell repertoires in COVID-19. Study overall: COVID-19 samples from acute and convalescent phases originated in the United States, Italy and Spain. PBMCs, B-cell-depleted T cells, or T cells provided the cDNA or gDNA that made up the material.

Authors' analysis steps: Amplification of reference gene primers was used by the study to estimate nucleated cell counts. The data were produced by immunoSEQ multiplex PCR, yet TCRdb's version contains in-frame clones alone and is incomplete. D and trimming were read from the DNA, whereas the V and J calls and clone size are those reported in that table. The repertoire includes more than 95,000 clones, 88% of them detected once, and roughly 1.4% sits in the top ten. The V end lost 1 base, the J end lost 5 bases, and 9 bases lay between the germline ends. The CDR3 extends over 14 amino acids. Per the germline V gene, CDR1 is SEHNR and CDR2 is FQNEAQ (reference sequence).

Sequencing was performed on peripheral blood. The rearrangement uses TRBV7-9 and TRBJ2-1; unclear D gene. This clonotype originated in a human donor in a cohort sampled during active COVID-19. The CDR3 DNA follows: TGTGCCAGCAGCTTAGATATACTCAACAATGAGCAGTTCTTC. It yields the protein CASSLDILNNEQFF.